This TCR beta chain emerged from a study of cytomegalovirus exposure and HLA in healthy donors. Study overall: A preliminary data release comprised 70 million to 95 million unique TCRs obtained from HLA-typed donors. Study-wide findings and caveats: Most observed TCR sequences were rare, whereas some public TCRs were detected in many donors.

To note about this clone: Antigen: not known.

PCR primers comprised 60 Vbeta and 13 Jbeta primers. TCRdb keeps only in-frame clones here, not all; method: immunoSEQ multiplex PCR. The table lists about 140,000 clones, roughly 75% of them singletons, with about 3.2% in the top ten. Sample: PBMCs. The source of this sequence is a female donor in good health and CMV-seronegative.

Here the CDR3 DNA reads TGTGCCAGCAGCCAAGAGGAAGCACAAGGGGGGGGCACTGAAGCTTTCTTT. This gives the protein CASSQEEAQGGGTEAFF. This rearrangement joins TRBV14 to TRBJ1-1; a possible D gene is TRBD1 (6 bases). Germline loops: CDR1 SGHDN, CDR2 FVKESK. CDR3 length: 17 residues. Trimming shortened V by 0 bases and J by 4 bases, and 18 bases separated the two germline ends.